Here is one T cell receptor (beta chain) with its context. This sample was taken from a study of blood T cell repertoires in COVID-19. Turning to the study itself: Sites across the United States, Italy and Spain contributed samples from acute and convalescent COVID-19. PBMCs, B-cell-depleted T cells, or T cells provided the cDNA or gDNA that made up the material.

The germline CDR1 and CDR2 sequences are MGHDK and SYGVNS. V shed 0 bases and J shed 4 bases, with 12 bases lying between them. This CDR3 has 16 residues. How the authors handled the data: Nucleated cell number was recorded as an estimate derived from reference gene primer amplification. Measured with immunoSEQ multiplex PCR; TCRdb has only the in-frame clones, and not every one. V, J and clone size reflect that table, while D and trimming were determined from the DNA. This repertoire shows roughly 130,000 clones, 86% found once; its top ten account for roughly 4%. This receptor was taken from a man between 40 and 49 years old with acute or convalescent COVID-19. The rearrangement uses TRBV25-1 and TRBJ2-2; no reliable D call. The sequenced sample consisted of peripheral blood. CDR3 sequence: CASSEYFTVSTGELFF. In DNA form, the CDR3 reads TGTGCCAGCAGTGAATATTTCACAGTTAGCACCGGGGAGCTGTTTTTT.